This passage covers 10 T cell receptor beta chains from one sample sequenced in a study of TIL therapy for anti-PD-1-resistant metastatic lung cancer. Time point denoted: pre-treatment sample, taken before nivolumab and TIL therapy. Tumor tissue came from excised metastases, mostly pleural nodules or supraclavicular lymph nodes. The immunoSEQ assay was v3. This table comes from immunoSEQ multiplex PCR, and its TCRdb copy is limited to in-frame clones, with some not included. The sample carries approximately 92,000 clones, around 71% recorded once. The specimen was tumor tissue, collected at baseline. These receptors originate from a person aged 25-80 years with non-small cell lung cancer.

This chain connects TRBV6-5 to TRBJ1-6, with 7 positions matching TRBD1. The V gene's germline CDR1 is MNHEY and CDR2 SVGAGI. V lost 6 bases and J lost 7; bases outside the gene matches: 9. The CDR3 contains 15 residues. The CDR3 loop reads CASRQNTGANSPLHF. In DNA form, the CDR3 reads TGTGCCAGCAGACAAAACACAGGGGCCAATTCACCCCTCCACTTT.

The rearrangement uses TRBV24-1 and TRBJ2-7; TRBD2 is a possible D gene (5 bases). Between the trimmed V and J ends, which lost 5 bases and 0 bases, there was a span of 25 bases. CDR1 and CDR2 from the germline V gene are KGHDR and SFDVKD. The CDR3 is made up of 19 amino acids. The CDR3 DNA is TGTGCCACCAGTGTTCCAACCCTTAAAGGGAGAGTCCCCTCCTACGAGCAGTACTTC. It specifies CATSVPTLKGRVPSYEQYF.

DNA of the CDR3: TGTGCCAGCAGCCAAGACTGGGGCCAACAAGAGACCCAGTACTTC. This gives the protein CASSQDWGQQETQYF. V gene TRBV4-2 combines with J gene TRBJ2-5; D may be TRBD1 (5 bases). Germline CDR1 is LGHNA and CDR2 is YNFKEQ. The V and J ends lost 0 bases and 2 bases respectively, with 10 bases between them. This CDR3 contains 15 residues.

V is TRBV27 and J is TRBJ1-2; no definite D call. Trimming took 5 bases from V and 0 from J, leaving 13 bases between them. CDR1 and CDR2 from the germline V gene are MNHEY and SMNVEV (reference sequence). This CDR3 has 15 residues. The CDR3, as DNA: TGTGCCAGCAGTCCCCAGGTCTACCCTAACTATGGCTACACCTTC. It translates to CASSPQVYPNYGYTF.

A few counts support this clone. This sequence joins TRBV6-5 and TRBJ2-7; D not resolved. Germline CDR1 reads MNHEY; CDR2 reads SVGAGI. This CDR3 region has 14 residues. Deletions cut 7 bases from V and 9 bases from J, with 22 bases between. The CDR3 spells CASKTSLLEIGQYF. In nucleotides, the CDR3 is TGTGCCAGCAAAACCTCCCTCTTGGAGATCGGGCAGTACTTC.

The CDR3 here is CATWENTEAFF. The CDR3 DNA reads TGTGCCACATGGGAGAACACTGAAGCTTTCTTT. This sequence joins TRBV28 and TRBJ1-1; D is ambiguous. Deletions cut 10 bases from V and 1 base from J, with 7 bases between. The CDR3 extends over 11 amino acids. Germline V gene sequence: CDR1 MDHEN, CDR2 SYDVKM.

The DNA for the CDR3 is TGTGCCAGCAGCCGGGGACAGGGACGGGATGAGCAGTTCTTC. Amino acid sequence: CASSRGQGRDEQFF. The chain carries TRBV3-1 (or the pseudogene TRBV3-2) and TRBJ2-1; TRBD1 matches 9 bases. This CDR3 has 14 amino acids. V trimming: 4 bases; J trimming: 8 bases; junction bases outside the gene matches: 6. Germline CDR1 and CDR2: LGHDT and YNNKEL (reference sequence).

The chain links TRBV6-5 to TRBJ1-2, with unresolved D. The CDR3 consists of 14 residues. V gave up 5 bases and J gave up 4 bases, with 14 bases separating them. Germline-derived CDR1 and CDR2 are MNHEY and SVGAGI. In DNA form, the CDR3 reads TGTGCCAGCAGTCCTACCCGCAGATTCTATGGCTACACCTTC. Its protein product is CASSPTRRFYGYTF.

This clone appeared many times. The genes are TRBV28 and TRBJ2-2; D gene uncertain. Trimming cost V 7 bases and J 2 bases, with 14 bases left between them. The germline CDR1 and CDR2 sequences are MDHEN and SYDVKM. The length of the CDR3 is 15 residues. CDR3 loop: CASTVLGANTGELFF. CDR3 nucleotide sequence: TGTGCCAGCACGGTACTCGGAGCCAACACCGGGGAGCTGTTTTTT.

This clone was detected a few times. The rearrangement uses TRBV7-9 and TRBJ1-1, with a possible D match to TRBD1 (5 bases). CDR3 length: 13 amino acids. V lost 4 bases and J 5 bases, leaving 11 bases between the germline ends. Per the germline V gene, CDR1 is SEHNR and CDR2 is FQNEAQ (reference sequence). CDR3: CASSYGRATEAFF. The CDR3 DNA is TGTGCCAGCAGCTATGGCAGGGCGACTGAAGCTTTCTTT.